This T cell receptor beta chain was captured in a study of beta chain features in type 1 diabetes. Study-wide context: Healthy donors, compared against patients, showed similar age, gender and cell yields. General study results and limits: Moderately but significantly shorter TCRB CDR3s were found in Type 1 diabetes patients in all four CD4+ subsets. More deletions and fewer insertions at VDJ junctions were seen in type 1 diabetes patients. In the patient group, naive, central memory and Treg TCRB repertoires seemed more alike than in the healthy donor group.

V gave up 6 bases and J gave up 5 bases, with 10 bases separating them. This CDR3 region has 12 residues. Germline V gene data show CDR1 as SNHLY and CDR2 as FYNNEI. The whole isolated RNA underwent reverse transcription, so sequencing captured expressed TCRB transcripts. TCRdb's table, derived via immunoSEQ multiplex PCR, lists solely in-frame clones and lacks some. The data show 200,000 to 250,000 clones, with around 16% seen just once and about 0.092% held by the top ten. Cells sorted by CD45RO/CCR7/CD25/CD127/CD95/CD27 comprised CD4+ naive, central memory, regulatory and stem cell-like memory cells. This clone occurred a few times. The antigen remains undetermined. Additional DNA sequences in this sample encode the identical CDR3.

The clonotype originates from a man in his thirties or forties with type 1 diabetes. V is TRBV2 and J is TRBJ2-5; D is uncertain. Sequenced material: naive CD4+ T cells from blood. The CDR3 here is CASSERWETQYF. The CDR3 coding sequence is TGTGCCAGCAGCGAAAGGTGGGAGACCCAGTACTTC.